This section outlines one T cell receptor (beta chain) sequence together with its context. Its antigen is undetermined. The source of the sample is a study of T-cell memory formation after mild COVID-19. Study overall: TCR clusters showed largely donor specificity. The study's findings and limits: Clones that shrank (day 15 to 85) were balanced CD4/CD8, whereas later expanders leaned CD4+. Still unconfirmed is whether the second-wave clones peaking on day 37 recognized SARS-CoV-2. The study detected some responding clones in pre-infection memory, suggesting cross-reactive memory joined.

TCRdb itself ran the 5' RACE reads through MiXCR, one entry per CDR3 protein. The data contain hundreds of thousands of distinct CDR3 sequences, about 18% of them seen just once; the ten biggest clones take up roughly 12%. V was pared by 4 bases and J by 5 bases, with 15 bases between. Germline loops: CDR1 SGHNT, CDR2 YYREEE (reference sequence). The CDR3 has 14 amino acids. The TCR was taken from an adult woman who had mild COVID-19 (a few samples of this study predate the infection). Cell type and time point are not known. Input material: PBMCs or a T cell subset sorted from them (not recorded which). The genes are TRBV5-4 and TRBJ1-2, with D possibly matching TRBD1 (5 bases). The CDR3 reads CASSPWDGLYGYTF. The CDR3 nucleotides read TGTGCCAGCAGCCCATGGGACGGACTGTATGGCTACACCTTC.